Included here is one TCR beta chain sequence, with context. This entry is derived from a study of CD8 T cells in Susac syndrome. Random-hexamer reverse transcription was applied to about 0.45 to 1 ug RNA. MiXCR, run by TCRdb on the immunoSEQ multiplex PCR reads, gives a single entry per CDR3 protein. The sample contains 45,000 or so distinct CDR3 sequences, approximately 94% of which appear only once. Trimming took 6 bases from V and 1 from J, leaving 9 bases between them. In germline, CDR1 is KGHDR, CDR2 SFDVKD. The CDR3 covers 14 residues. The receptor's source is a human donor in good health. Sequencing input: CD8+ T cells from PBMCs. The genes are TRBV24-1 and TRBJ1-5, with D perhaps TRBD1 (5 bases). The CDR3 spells CATSRGVSNQPQHF. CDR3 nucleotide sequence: TGTGCCACCAGTCGAGGGGTGAGCAATCAGCCCCAGCATTTT.